A single T cell receptor (beta chain) is shown here with its context. The target antigen is unknown. This specimen belongs to a study of cytomegalovirus exposure and HLA in healthy donors. Findings and limits, study-wide: Cytomegalovirus association was listed for approximately 160 TCR beta chains.

This CDR3 has 16 amino acids. Germline values: CDR1 SGHVS, CDR2 FNYEAQ. The V segment lost 2 bases and the J segment 4 bases; nucleotides outside the gene matches: 5. It was with 60 Vbeta and 13 Jbeta primers that the PCR ran. The table came from immunoSEQ multiplex PCR; TCRdb's copy has only in-frame clones and leaves some out. Found here are roughly 81,000 clones, around 80% of them singletons; the top ten hold around 2.5%. The sequencing input was PBMCs. The chain joins TRBV7-6 to TRBJ2-1; the match to TRBD2 covers 10 bases. This receptor was taken from a man under 40 in good health and CMV-seronegative. CDR3 protein: CASSLRGTSVYNEQFF. The CDR3 DNA reads TGTGCCAGCAGCTTAAGGGGGACTAGCGTATACAATGAGCAGTTCTTC.